Sample share makes the clone carrying this TCR beta chain medium-sized. The antigen remains undetermined. The data were produced by immunoSEQ multiplex PCR, yet TCRdb's version contains in-frame clones alone and is incomplete. The sample gives approximately 15,000 clones, 40% to 45% of which show up once; roughly 16% is in the top ten. The data derive from a study of tumor-infiltrating lymphocytes in localized non-small cell lung cancer. Study results and caveats: Recurrence-free survival showed no association with tumor T-cell fraction.

Sequenced sample: lung tumor tissue. The receptor was derived from a human donor with non-small cell lung cancer.

CDR3 DNA: TGTGCCTGGAGTGTCGGAGGGGGGGAGACCCAGTACTTC. It yields the protein CAWSVGGGETQYF. The chain employs TRBV30 and TRBJ2-5, with D perhaps being TRBD1 or TRBD2 (6 bases each). The CDR3 is 13 residues long. Germline V gene data show CDR1 as GTSNPN and CDR2 as SVGIG (reference sequence). Trimming stripped 0 bases from V and 5 bases from J, with 10 bases between. Full variable domain (remainder filled in from reference TRBV30 and TRBJ2-5): SQTIHQWPATLVQPVGSPLSLECTVEGTSNPNLYWYRQAAGRGLQLLFYSVGIGQISSEVPQNLSASRPQDRQFILSSKKLLLSDSGFYLCAWSVGGGETQYFGPGTRLLVL.